This passage covers 20 T cell receptor beta chains from one sample sequenced in a study of OX40 agonist ivuxolimab in advanced cancers. The data were produced by immunoSEQ multiplex PCR, yet TCRdb's version contains in-frame clones alone and is incomplete. The sample has 70,000 or so clones, under 95% seen once; the top ten hold 8.5% to 10%. The specimen comprised CD4+ or CD8+ T cells sorted from blood, sampled in a trial of the OX40 agonist ivuxolimab. Every receptor here comes from an adult with an advanced solid tumor such as melanoma, head and neck, liver or kidney cancer.

The chain has TRBV9 and TRBJ2-1; no reliable D call. CDR1 and CDR2 from the germline V gene are SGDLS and YYNGEE. This CDR3 region has 12 residues. Trimming pared 4 bases from V and 10 bases from J, leaving 12 bases between. CDR3 sequence: CASSPGVSEQFF. The CDR3 region has the DNA TGTGCCAGCAGCCCTGGGGTGAGCGAGCAGTTCTTC.

The rearrangement joins TRBV7-9 to TRBJ1-2, with TRBD1 matching over 7 bases. The CDR3 is made up of 14 amino acids. Germline CDR1 is SEHNR and CDR2 is FQNEAQ (reference sequence). Germline trimming cut 5 bases from V and 2 bases from J; bases unmatched to any gene: 5. The CDR3 loop reads CASSDNRGNYGYTF. CDR3 DNA: TGTGCCAGCAGCGACAACAGGGGCAACTATGGCTACACCTTC.

The gene calls are TRBV16 and TRBJ2-3; D is unresolved. Germline lookup yields CDR1 KGHSY and CDR2 FQNENV. Between the trimmed V and J ends, which lost 5 bases and 4 bases, there was a span of 16 bases. This CDR3 comprises 15 residues. The chain's CDR3 is CASSRAGPSSDTQYF. CDR3 bases: TGTGCCAGCAGCAGAGCCGGGCCCTCCTCAGATACGCAGTATTTT.

In its sample, this clone was seen a few times. The chain carries TRBV11-2 and TRBJ1-6; D unclear. The V end was cut by 1 base, the J end by 9 bases, with 4 bases between. CDR1 and CDR2 (germline): SGHAT, FQNNGV. CDR3 length equals 12 residues. The CDR3 region is CASSLGGSPLHF. The CDR3 DNA is TGTGCCAGCAGCTTAGGCGGTTCACCCCTCCACTTT. Supplemented by reference TRBV11-2 and TRBJ1-6, the full variable domain reads EAGVAQSPRYKIIEKRQSVAFWCNPISGHATLYWYQQILGQGPKLLIQFQNNGVVDDSQLPKDRFSAERLKGVDSTLKIQPAKLEDSAVYLCASSLGGSPLHFGNGTRLTVT.

V and J are TRBV2 and TRBJ1-3; 7 bases fit TRBD1. The CDR3 contains 16 residues. J was trimmed by 4 bases and V by 6 bases; bases with no gene match: 12. Per the germline V gene, CDR1 is SNHLY and CDR2 is FYNNEI. The chain's CDR3 is CASSRQGVTPGNTIYF. CDR3 nucleotide sequence: TGTGCCAGCAGCCGACAGGGAGTAACACCCGGAAACACCATATATTTT.

This sequence joins TRBV7-2 and TRBJ2-7, with 11 bases that match TRBD1. V dropped 5 bases and J dropped 3; count of bases not matched to a gene: 6. The germline V gene has CDR1 SGHTA and CDR2 FQGNSA. CDR3 length: 15 amino acids. Written as DNA, the CDR3 is TGTGCCAGCAGCCCCCTTGGGACAGGGGGCTACGAGCAGTACTTC. Translation: CASSPLGTGGYEQYF.

The count of this clone is one. The chain uses TRBV28 and TRBJ1-3; the D is unclear. Trimming pared 1 base from V and 0 bases from J, leaving 7 bases between. Germline V CDR1 and CDR2: MDHEN, SYDVKM. The CDR3 is made up of 15 amino acids. The CDR3 is CASSLLASSGNTIYF. The CDR3 DNA follows: TGTGCCAGCAGTTTATTAGCATCCTCTGGAAACACCATATATTTT.

The chain employs TRBV7-7 and TRBJ2-2, with 8 bases lining up with TRBD1. Germline values: CDR1 SSHAT, CDR2 FNYEAQ (reference sequence). This CDR3 contains 16 residues. Trimming at V came to 1 base and at J to 4 bases, leaving 5 bases not matched to a gene. CDR3 protein: CASSLVGQGGTGELFF. CDR3 nucleotides: TGTGCCAGCAGCTTAGTCGGACAGGGCGGCACCGGGGAGCTGTTTTTT.

The chain carries TRBV11-1 and TRBJ2-3; D remains ambiguous. Trimming removed 1 base at V and 6 bases at J, with 5 bases between. The CDR3 covers 12 residues. CDR1 is SGHAT, CDR2 FQDESV, per germline (reference sequence). The CDR3 DNA reads as TGTGCCAGCAGCTTAGTCCATGATACGCAGTATTTT. It is translated as CASSLVHDTQYF.

The chain joins TRBV29-1 to TRBJ2-1, with D tentatively TRBD2 (6 bases). This CDR3 contains 15 residues. Germline assignment: CDR1 SQVTM and CDR2 ANQGSEA. Trimming shortened V by 2 bases and J by 3 bases, and 14 bases separated the two germline ends. The CDR3 protein is CSVELPGDRYNEQFF. The CDR3 DNA is TGCAGCGTTGAACTCCCGGGAGACCGCTACAATGAGCAGTTCTTC.

This clone has only a few counts. The J gene is TRBJ1-5, the V gene TRBV7-9, with 8 bases fitting TRBD1. The ends lost 2 bases at V and 3 bases at J; junction bases unmatched: 6. The CDR3 has 16 residues. The V gene's germline CDR1 is SEHNR and CDR2 FQNEAQ (reference sequence). The CDR3 nucleotides read TGTGCCAGCAGCTTAAACGGACAGGGCCTCAATCAGCCCCAGCATTTT. Its protein product is CASSLNGQGLNQPQHF.

In DNA form, the CDR3 reads TGTGCCAGCAGTTTCTTTCCCGGGACAGGAGCCTACAATGAGCAGTTCTTC. As protein: CASSFFPGTGAYNEQFF. The rearrangement uses TRBV27 and TRBJ2-1; 8 bases match TRBD1. Germline CDR1 is MNHEY and CDR2 is SMNVEV (reference sequence). The CDR3 consists of 17 residues. V was clipped by 3 bases and J by 2 bases; unmatched bases: 9.

The rearrangement links TRBV14 to TRBJ2-2; possibly TRBD1 for D (5 bases). Germline loops: CDR1 SGHDN, CDR2 FVKESK. V was shortened by 2 bases and J by 3 bases, with 10 bases between the two germline ends. The CDR3 loop spans 15 amino acids. The CDR3 is CASSQRGIYTGELFF. For the CDR3, the DNA is TGTGCCAGCAGCCAAAGGGGAATTTACACCGGGGAGCTGTTTTTT.

V is TRBV4-2 and J is TRBJ2-1; D gene unclear. Germline-derived CDR1 and CDR2 are LGHNA and YNFKEQ. The ends were cut back, 1 base at V and 8 bases at J, with 12 bases in the middle. The CDR3 consists of 14 residues. The CDR3 nucleotides are TGTGCCAGCAGCCAAGGGTTTAGCTTCTATGAGCAGTTCTTC. Residues: CASSQGFSFYEQFF.

Turning to this clone: The junction differs from germline at one of its ends, possibly a read error. This chain links TRBV7-7 with TRBJ1-2; D ambiguous. Germline CDR1 SSHAT, CDR2 FNYEAQ (reference sequence). This CDR3 region has 15 residues. Here the CDR3 reads CASSLTESLYYGYTF. The CDR3 coding sequence is TGTGCTAGCAGCTTAACCGAGAGCTTGTACTATGGCTACACCTTC. Drawing the rest from reference TRBV7-7 and TRBJ1-2, the complete variable domain is GAGVSQSPRYKVTKRGQDVTLRCDPISSHATLYWYQQALGQGPEFLTYFNYEAQPDKSGLPSDRFSAERPEGSISTLTIQRTEQRDSAMYRCASSLTESLYYGYTFGSGTRLTVV.

The CDR3 is CAIRTSGVSDTQYF. CDR3 nucleotide sequence: TGTGCCATCAGGACTAGCGGGGTTTCAGATACGCAGTATTTT. This chain connects TRBV10-3 to TRBJ2-3, with 11 bases that match TRBD2. Unmatched junction bases numbered 3, after V lost 6 bases and J lost 4 bases. The CDR3 is 14 residues long. From germline, CDR1 is ENHRY and CDR2 SYGVKD.

The chain carries TRBV27 and TRBJ2-7; no clear D gene. The ends were cut back, 3 bases at V and 2 bases at J, with 8 bases in the middle. Germline V lookup: CDR1 MNHEY, CDR2 SMNVEV (reference sequence). The CDR3 contains 13 residues. CDR3: CASSFGEPYEQYF. The CDR3 DNA is TGTGCCAGCAGTTTCGGTGAACCCTACGAGCAGTACTTC.

This chain joins TRBV11-2 and TRBJ2-5; 8 bases match TRBD2. The CDR3 has 18 residues. The V segment lost 2 bases and the J segment 3 bases; nucleotides outside the gene matches: 14. Germline CDR1 reads SGHAT; CDR2 reads FQNNGV. The CDR3 loop reads CASSLSPVAGGAKETQYF. CDR3 coding DNA: TGTGCCAGCAGCTTAAGCCCAGTAGCCGGGGGGGCCAAAGAGACCCAGTACTTC.

The chain carries TRBV7-6 and TRBJ1-6; TRBD1 might be the D (5 bases). The ends were cut back, 5 bases at V and 0 bases at J, with 23 bases in the middle. The CDR3 sequence is 20 residues long. The germline V gene has CDR1 SGHVS and CDR2 FNYEAQ. The CDR3 sequence: CASSVTAGLPISSYNSPLHF. For the CDR3, the DNA is TGTGCCAGCAGCGTTACCGCGGGACTGCCCATTAGCTCCTATAATTCACCCCTCCACTTT.

The CDR3 protein is CASSARTGDPYEQYF. Here the CDR3 DNA reads TGTGCCAGCAGTGCACGGACAGGGGATCCCTACGAGCAGTACTTC. The chain employs TRBV6-1 and TRBJ2-7, with TRBD1 matching 9 bases. The CDR3 covers 15 residues. The J segment lost 2 bases and the V segment lost 4 bases, leaving 6 bases of the junction unmatched. Germline CDR1 and CDR2: MNHNS and SASEGT.